This record concerns one T cell receptor beta chain sequence. Its target is not known. The data originate from a study of beta chain features in type 1 diabetes. Study findings and constraints: Across all four CD4+ subsets, people with type 1 diabetes showed modestly shorter TCRB CDR3s.

CDR3 length: 12 amino acids. The germline V gene encodes CDR1 PRHDT and CDR2 FYEKMQ (reference sequence). V was pared by 10 bases and J by 6 bases, with 13 bases between. Investigators reverse transcribed all isolated RNA, so they sequenced expressed TCRB transcripts. Sequenced by immunoSEQ multiplex PCR; TCRdb stores in-frame clones only, minus some. The sample lists 600,000 or so clones, over 11% occurring once. Sequencing was performed on naive CD4+ T cells from blood. The origin of this receptor is a young man with type 1 diabetes. This chain joins TRBV13 and TRBJ2-1; TRBD1 might be the D (6 bases). This chain's CDR3 is CATQQGLNEQFF. The CDR3 region has the DNA TGTGCCACCCAGCAGGGGCTCAATGAGCAGTTCTTC.